Below are 32 T cell receptor beta chains sequenced from a single sample in a study of blood T cell repertoires in COVID-19. TCRdb's table, derived via immunoSEQ multiplex PCR, lists solely in-frame clones and lacks some. The data show over 450,000 clones, less than 90% seen once. Material: peripheral blood. The receptors were gathered from a woman in her forties or fifties with COVID-19, enrolled during active disease.

V gene TRBV10-3 combines with J gene TRBJ1-2; 8 positions agree with TRBD1. Trimming took 7 bases from V and 0 from J; bases not matched to a gene: 4. The CDR3 length is 14 residues. CDR1 ENHRY and CDR2 SYGVKD come from the germline V gene. This chain's CDR3 is CAITGQGANYGYTF. The CDR3 coding sequence is TGTGCCATCACCGGACAGGGAGCTAACTATGGCTACACCTTC.

V gene TRBV5-4 combines with J gene TRBJ1-1, with 8 bases fitting TRBD1. The CDR3 runs to 15 residues. Germline CDR1 and CDR2: SGHNT and YYREEE (reference sequence). The J segment lost 4 bases and the V segment lost 2 bases, leaving 7 bases of the junction unmatched. The DNA for the CDR3 is TGTGCCAGCAGCTTCGTCGGACAGGGAGTCACTGAAGCTTTCTTT. Its translation: CASSFVGQGVTEAFF.

A few counts support this clone. This chain uses TRBV7-7 with TRBJ1-5, with TRBD1 as a possible D gene (5 bases). Deletions cut 9 bases from V and 1 base from J, with 16 bases between. The CDR3 loop spans 15 amino acids. Germline CDR1 is SSHAT and CDR2 is FNYEAQ (reference sequence). CDR3 bases: TGTGCCAGGGCCCTGGGGCCGATAAGCAATCAGCCCCAGCATTTT. It is translated as CARALGPISNQPQHF.

The CDR3 reads CASRPDRNSPLHF. In nucleotides, the CDR3 is TGTGCCAGCAGGCCAGACAGAAATTCACCCCTCCACTTT. V and J are TRBV27 and TRBJ1-6; D might be TRBD1 (5 bases). The length of the CDR3 is 13 residues. Germline V gene sequence: CDR1 MNHEY, CDR2 SMNVEV (reference sequence). Trimming cost V 6 bases and J 7 bases, with 10 bases left between them.

The chain is built from TRBV6-6 and TRBJ2-2; D is perhaps TRBD1 (5 bases). This CDR3 has 13 amino acids. The germline V gene encodes CDR1 MNHNY and CDR2 SVGAGI (reference sequence). Trimming stripped 8 bases from V and 3 bases from J, with 10 bases between. The CDR3 loop reads CASQGSHTGELFF. The DNA for the CDR3 is TGTGCCAGCCAGGGCTCCCACACCGGGGAGCTGTTTTTT.

A remark on this clone: The germline gene is not matched at one end of the junction; a read error may be the cause. The chain carries TRBV2 and TRBJ1-2; 7 bases are a match to TRBD1. Germline values: CDR1 SNHLY, CDR2 FYNNEI. The CDR3 loop spans 11 amino acids. CDR3 amino acids: CASSVNRGGDF. CDR3 nucleotides: TGTGCCAGCAGCGTAAACAGGGGAGGCGATTTC.

The chain recombines TRBV12-3 or TRBV12-4 with TRBJ2-5; TRBD2 might be the D (6 bases). The CDR3 contains 13 residues. Trimming stripped 8 bases from V and 1 base from J, with 11 bases between. CDR3 in DNA: TGTGCCAGCCAGTGGAGGGGCCAAGAGACCCAGTACTTC. It specifies CASQWRGQETQYF.

The chain has TRBV5-5 and TRBJ2-7; 8 nucleotides align to TRBD1. CDR3 length: 12 residues. V trimming: 4 bases; J trimming: 11 bases; junction bases outside the gene matches: 8. CDR1 SGHKS and CDR2 YYEKEE come from the germline V gene (reference sequence). CDR3 amino acids: CASSPEDRAKYF. CDR3 nucleotide sequence: TGTGCCAGCAGCCCGGAGGACAGGGCGAAGTACTTC.

The chain carries TRBV7-9 and TRBJ1-4; TRBD1 might be the D (5 bases). From germline, CDR1 is SEHNR and CDR2 FQNEAQ (reference sequence). Deletions cut 5 bases from V and 10 bases from J, with 14 bases between. The CDR3 length is 13 residues. The DNA of the CDR3 is TGTGCCAGCAGCCCCCAGGGAAGTGGAAAACTGTTTTTT. Translation: CASSPQGSGKLFF.

The rearrangement uses TRBV7-9 and TRBJ2-2, with D possibly being TRBD2 (6 bases). The CDR3 extends over 15 amino acids. Trimming took 2 bases from V and 5 from J, leaving 12 bases between them. Germline CDR1 reads SEHNR; CDR2 reads FQNEAQ (reference sequence). The DNA for the CDR3 is TGTGCCAGCAGCTTATCGGGGGAGCTTACCGGGGAGCTGTTTTTT. It yields the protein CASSLSGELTGELFF.

The CDR3 bases are TGTGCCTGGATCCCCCGGGGGGAAGTGGCAGATACGCAGTATTTT. The encoded protein is CAWIPRGEVADTQYF. The V call is TRBV30, the J call TRBJ2-3, with TRBD2 identical over 7 bases. This CDR3 comprises 15 residues. Germline trimming cut 4 bases from V and 4 bases from J; bases unmatched to any gene: 11. CDR1 is GTSNPN, CDR2 SVGIG, per germline (reference sequence).

The chain employs TRBV30 and TRBJ1-1; TRBD1 matches 7 bases. Germline V CDR1 and CDR2: GTSNPN, SVGIG (reference sequence). The CDR3 spans 16 residues. With V trimmed by 3 bases and J by 5 bases, 15 bases remained unmatched. In DNA form, the CDR3 reads TGTGCCTGGAGGATAAGAGACAGGGAGGTGCAAACTGAAGCTTTCTTT. Amino acid sequence: CAWRIRDREVQTEAFF.

The chain has TRBV9 and TRBJ2-5, with a weak D call TRBD2 (7 bases). Germline lookup yields CDR1 SGDLS and CDR2 YYNGEE. The germline V and J ends were trimmed by 0 bases and 3 bases, with 12 bases remaining between them. CDR3 size: 15 residues. The CDR3 coding sequence is TGTGCCAGCAGCGTAGCGGGGGGCGGTGAAGAGACCCAGTACTTC. It translates to CASSVAGGGEETQYF.

The V and J genes are TRBV7-9 and TRBJ2-7; TRBD2 matches at 9 bases. The germline CDR1 and CDR2 sequences are SEHNR and FQNEAQ (reference sequence). V dropped 1 base and J dropped 4; count of bases not matched to a gene: 2. The CDR3 totals 14 residues. The CDR3 is CASSLGGGAYEQYF. Here the CDR3 DNA reads TGTGCCAGCAGCTTAGGCGGGGGGGCTTACGAGCAGTACTTC. Looking up the rest from reference TRBV7-9 and TRBJ2-7 gives the full variable domain: DTGVSQNPRHKITKRGQNVTFRCDPISEHNRLYWYRQTLGQGPEFLTYFQNEAQLEKSRLLSDRFSAERPKGSFSTLEIQRTEQGDSAMYLCASSLGGGAYEQYFGPGTRLTVT.

The chain employs TRBV15 and TRBJ1-5, with D unclear. CDR1 LNHNV and CDR2 YYDKDF come from the germline V gene (reference sequence). The germline V and J ends were trimmed by 3 bases and 5 bases, with 17 bases remaining between them. The CDR3 has 16 residues. The CDR3 DNA is TGTGCCACCAGCAGGATCCCGAGAGGCCCGCATCAGCCCCAGCATTTT. It is translated as CATSRIPRGPHQPQHF.

The chain links TRBV6-6 to TRBJ1-6, with TRBD1 matching over 7 bases. The CDR3 is 14 amino acids. In germline, CDR1 is MNHNY, CDR2 SVGAGI (reference sequence). V dropped 6 bases and J dropped 7; count of bases not matched to a gene: 6. CDR3 in amino acids: CASRARDRNSPLHF. CDR3 in DNA: TGTGCCAGCAGAGCCCGGGACAGAAATTCACCCCTCCACTTT.

This chain links TRBV5-1 with TRBJ2-2; TRBD2 agrees at 9 bases. V lost 4 bases, J lost 3 bases, and 4 bases stayed unmatched. The CDR3 loop spans 15 amino acids. Germline V gives CDR1 SGHRS, CDR2 YFSETQ. CDR3 residues: CASSPGGGDTGELFF. The CDR3 nucleotides read TGCGCCAGCAGCCCCGGCGGGGGGGACACCGGGGAGCTGTTTTTT. The full variable domain, with the rest looked up from reference TRBV5-1 and TRBJ2-2, is KAGVTQTPRYLIKTRGQQVTLSCSPISGHRSVSWYQQTPGQGLQFLFEYFSETQRNKGNFPGRFSGRQFSNSRSEMNVSTLELGDSALYLCASSPGGGDTGELFFGEGSRLTVL.

The chain carries TRBV4-1 and TRBJ1-2, with TRBD1 identical over 9 bases. Looked up from germline, CDR1 is MGHRA and CDR2 is YSYEKL. Unmatched junction bases numbered 2, after V lost 0 bases and J lost 0 bases. CDR3 length: 16 amino acids. The CDR3: CASSQDGTGSNYGYTF. CDR3 coding DNA: TGCGCCAGCAGCCAAGATGGGACAGGGTCTAACTATGGCTACACCTTC.

The V gene is TRBV3-1 (or the pseudogene TRBV3-2), the J gene TRBJ1-3, with D unclear. Trimming removed 1 base at V and 1 base at J, with 8 bases between. CDR1 is LGHDT and CDR2 is YNNKEL in the germline V gene (reference sequence). The CDR3 has 15 residues. CDR3 coding DNA: TGTGCCAGCAGCCAAGCTGCGGGGTCTGGAAACACCATATATTTT. It codes for CASSQAAGSGNTIYF.

This clone was found once. Written as DNA, the CDR3 is TGCGCCAGCAGCCCCCCAGGGAACACTGAAGCTTTCTTT. Translating it yields CASSPPGNTEAFF. V usage is TRBV5-1 and J usage is TRBJ1-1; D remains ambiguous. CDR3 length: 13 amino acids. From germline, CDR1 is SGHRS and CDR2 YFSETQ. Trimming took off 4 bases at V and 1 base at J, with 8 bases between the two ends.

The rearrangement joins TRBV12-3 or TRBV12-4 to TRBJ1-1, with D perhaps TRBD1 (5 bases). V dropped 8 bases and J dropped 5 bases, with 12 bases sitting between them. This CDR3 is built from 12 residues. The CDR3, as DNA: TGTGCCAGCCAAACCCGGGGGACTGAAGCTTTCTTT. It specifies CASQTRGTEAFF.

The J gene is TRBJ1-1, the V gene TRBV28; 9 nucleotides align to TRBD1. J gave up 5 bases and V 6 bases, and 10 bases lay outside the gene matches. Looked up from germline, CDR1 is MDHEN and CDR2 is SYDVKM. This CDR3 spans 15 amino acids. CDR3 loop: CASRRETGGRTEAFF. The CDR3 DNA reads as TGTGCCAGCAGGCGAGAGACAGGGGGGAGAACTGAAGCTTTCTTT.

V gene TRBV6-6 combines with J gene TRBJ2-2; the match to TRBD2 covers 10 bases. Germline V gives CDR1 MNHNY, CDR2 SVGAGI (reference sequence). This CDR3 comprises 16 residues. The V segment lost 7 bases and the J segment 5 bases; nucleotides outside the gene matches: 10. CDR3 coding DNA: TGTGCCAGCACCGCGAGGGCTAGCGGGGGTACCGGGGAGCTGTTTTTT. This encodes CASTARASGGTGELFF.

The chain uses TRBV9 and TRBJ2-1; TRBD2 matches 10 bases. From germline, CDR1 is SGDLS and CDR2 YYNGEE. CDR3 size: 16 residues. Trimming cost V 4 bases and J 0 bases; bases outside gene matches: 4. The CDR3 is CASSKKRGGSYNEQFF. CDR3 DNA: TGTGCCAGCAGCAAAAAGCGGGGGGGCTCCTACAATGAGCAGTTCTTC.

This rearrangement joins TRBV7-2 to TRBJ1-1, with TRBD1 as a possible D gene (5 bases). The CDR3 contains 14 residues. Trimming removed 2 bases from V and 4 bases from J, with 11 bases in between. In germline, CDR1 is SGHTA, CDR2 FQGNSA. Written as DNA, the CDR3 is TGTGCCAGCAGCTTATTCGGCGGGGGCACTGAAGCTTTCTTT. This translates into CASSLFGGGTEAFF.

This chain joins TRBV30 and TRBJ2-7, with 7 bases lining up with TRBD1. The V gene's germline CDR1 is GTSNPN and CDR2 SVGIG (reference sequence). V trimming: 2 bases; J trimming: 3 bases; junction bases outside the gene matches: 7. This CDR3 spans 14 amino acids. DNA of the CDR3: TGTGCCTGGAGTCAAGGGGGCGGAATCTACGAGCAGTACTTC. Its translation is CAWSQGGGIYEQYF.

The chain combines TRBV3-1 (or the pseudogene TRBV3-2) with TRBJ1-2; a possible D gene is TRBD1 (5 bases). CDR1 is LGHDT, CDR2 YNNKEL, per germline (reference sequence). Trimming cost V 0 bases and J 8 bases, with 13 bases left between them. The CDR3 runs to 14 residues. The CDR3 loop is CASSQDLRGTGYTF. The CDR3 DNA sequence: TGTGCCAGCAGCCAAGATCTACGGGGGACCGGCTACACCTTC.

The chain has TRBV30 and TRBJ1-2; D may be TRBD1 (5 bases). The CDR3 extends over 12 amino acids. V was pared by 5 bases and J by 6 bases, with 13 bases between. CDR1 and CDR2 from the germline V gene are GTSNPN and SVGIG (reference sequence). CDR3 residues: CAWVSGNHGYTF. The DNA for the CDR3 is TGTGCCTGGGTTTCAGGGAACCATGGCTACACCTTC.

Notes on this clone: Within the sample, other DNA sequences also encode this same CDR3. The chain is built from TRBV12-3 or TRBV12-4 and TRBJ2-1; a weak D match, TRBD1 (5 bases). This CDR3 has 12 residues. V lost 6 bases, J lost 4 bases, and 7 bases lay in between. CDR3 protein: CASSRQYNEQFF. CDR3 DNA sequence: TGTGCCAGCAGCCGACAGTACAATGAGCAGTTCTTC.

The rearrangement links TRBV18 to TRBJ1-1, with TRBD1 matching over 8 bases. The germline V gene encodes CDR1 KGHSH and CDR2 LQKENI. The CDR3 spans 14 residues. V dropped 2 bases and J dropped 7; count of bases not matched to a gene: 6. CDR3 in amino acids: CASSPGGQVIEAFF. CDR3 sequence (DNA): TGTGCCAGCTCACCAGGGGGACAGGTGATTGAAGCTTTCTTT.

The chain employs TRBV12-3 or TRBV12-4 and TRBJ2-1; a weak D match, TRBD2 (5 bases). CDR3 length: 11 residues. The V gene lost 3 bases and the J gene lost 8 bases, with 5 bases spanning the gap. For the CDR3, the DNA is TGTGCCAGCAGTTTCGGGGATGAGCAGTTCTTC. It yields the protein CASSFGDEQFF.

The chain carries TRBV7-9 and TRBJ2-1; D is possibly TRBD1 (6 bases). This CDR3 contains 14 residues. Trimming removed 1 base from V and 4 bases from J, with 8 bases in between. From germline, CDR1 is SEHNR and CDR2 FQNEAQ (reference sequence). The CDR3: CASSLGTAYNEQFF. The CDR3 DNA sequence: TGTGCCAGCAGCTTAGGGACAGCTTACAATGAGCAGTTCTTC.